A single sample gave rise to the 23 T cell receptor beta chains below, sequenced in a study of cytomegalovirus exposure and HLA in healthy donors. Amplification used 60 Vbeta primers and 13 Jbeta primers. Sequencing used immunoSEQ multiplex PCR; TCRdb keeps in-frame clones, though not all of them. The table includes around 200,000 clones, 70% detected once. Sequenced: PBMCs. The source is a man in his forties or fifties in good health and CMV-seropositive.

This clone showed up just a few times. This sequence joins TRBV6-6 and TRBJ2-1; 11 nucleotides line up with TRBD1. Germline assignment: CDR1 MNHNY and CDR2 SVGAGI (reference sequence). After removal of 8 bases from V and 2 bases from J, the junction contained 5 bases not matched to a gene. CDR3 length: 15 residues. The CDR3 loop is CASHRDRGAYNEQFF. DNA for the CDR3: TGTGCCAGCCACCGGGACAGGGGGGCCTACAATGAGCAGTTCTTC.

As for this clone: The germline gene is not matched at one end of the junction; a read error may be the cause. This sample also contains other DNA sequences that code for the same CDR3. The rearrangement uses TRBV29-1 and TRBJ1-1; no definite D call. Germline CDR1 is SQVTM and CDR2 is ANQGSEA. This CDR3 has 12 residues. This CDR3 reads CSVGDARGEAFF. DNA for the CDR3: TGCAGCGTTGGTGACGCCCGGGGTGAAGCTTTCTTC.

About this clone: This CDR3 is also generated by other DNA sequences in the sample. This chain joins TRBV5-4 and TRBJ1-6, with 7 nucleotides matching TRBD1. V was pared by 2 bases and J by 1 base, with 3 bases of the junction left unmatched. Germline loops: CDR1 SGHNT, CDR2 YYREEE (reference sequence). The CDR3 loop spans 16 amino acids. The CDR3 loop is CASSLGGGSYNSPLHF. For the CDR3, the DNA is TGTGCCAGCAGCTTAGGGGGCGGTTCCTATAATTCACCCCTCCACTTT.

The V call is TRBV16, the J call TRBJ2-6; TRBD1 might be the D (5 bases). Per the germline V gene, CDR1 is KGHSY and CDR2 is FQNENV. Trimming left V 4 bases short and J 4 bases short, with 11 bases between. The CDR3 loop spans 15 amino acids. CDR3 region: CASSPTAPGANVLTF. As DNA, the CDR3 is TGTGCCAGCAGCCCGACAGCCCCGGGGGCCAACGTCCTGACTTTC.

The chain joins TRBV28 to TRBJ1-2; D possibly corresponds to TRBD1 (6 bases). Looked up from germline, CDR1 is MDHEN and CDR2 is SYDVKM. With 11 bases removed from V and 0 bases from J, the gap between germline ends came to 10 bases. This CDR3 has 12 residues. CDR3 nucleotide sequence: TGTGCCGTCGAGGGGGCTAACTATGGCTACACCTTC. It encodes CAVEGANYGYTF.

This sequence joins TRBV27 and TRBJ2-7, with D perhaps matching TRBD2 (5 bases). The CDR3 is made up of 16 amino acids. Trimming left V 4 bases short and J 1 base short, with 17 bases between. Germline V lookup: CDR1 MNHEY, CDR2 SMNVEV (reference sequence). DNA for the CDR3: TGTGCCAGCAGTTCCCCCCTCCGGGGAAAATCCTACGAGCAGTACTTC. Its protein product is CASSSPLRGKSYEQYF.

The chain joins TRBV7-9 to TRBJ1-1, with 7 bases that match TRBD1. The V and J ends lost 8 bases and 1 base, in that order; junction bases with no gene match: 10. The CDR3 sequence is 15 residues long. CDR1 is SEHNR and CDR2 is FQNEAQ in the germline V gene (reference sequence). The CDR3 is CASYLNRGANTEAFF. The CDR3 DNA reads TGTGCCAGCTATCTTAACAGGGGTGCGAACACTGAAGCTTTCTTT. Full variable domain (remainder filled in from reference TRBV7-9 and TRBJ1-1): DTGVSQNPRHKITKRGQNVTFRCDPISEHNRLYWYRQTLGQGPEFLTYFQNEAQLEKSRLLSDRFSAERPKGSFSTLEIQRTEQGDSAMYLCASYLNRGANTEAFFGQGTRLTVV.

This chain links TRBV7-9 with TRBJ2-5; the D gene is possibly TRBD1 (5 bases). CDR1 SEHNR and CDR2 FQNEAQ come from the germline V gene (reference sequence). CDR3 length: 15 residues. V lost 3 bases and J lost 5, with 16 bases in between. CDR3 bases: TGTGCCAGCAGCTTTGGGGCCAAGGGTTCCGAGACCCAGTACTTC. Translated, it gives CASSFGAKGSETQYF. Full variable domain (outside the CDR3, taken from reference TRBV7-9 and TRBJ2-5): DTGVSQNPRHKITKRGQNVTFRCDPISEHNRLYWYRQTLGQGPEFLTYFQNEAQLEKSRLLSDRFSAERPKGSFSTLEIQRTEQGDSAMYLCASSFGAKGSETQYFGPGTRLLVL.

This clone was detected a few times. The V gene is TRBV2, the J gene TRBJ2-2; a possible D gene is TRBD1 (6 bases). The germline V gene encodes CDR1 SNHLY and CDR2 FYNNEI. V was pared by 7 bases and J by 1 base, with 7 bases between. The CDR3 runs to 13 residues. The CDR3 region has the DNA TGTGCCAGCACAGGGGTGAACACCGGGGAGCTGTTTTTT. Its protein product is CASTGVNTGELFF. Filled out from reference TRBV2 and TRBJ2-2, the complete variable domain reads EPEVTQTPSHQVTQMGQEVILRCVPISNHLYFYWYRQILGQKVEFLVSFYNNEISEKSEIFDDQFSVERPDGSNFTLKIRSTKLEDSAMYFCASTGVNTGELFFGEGSRLTVL.

The CDR3 DNA follows: TGTGCCAGCAGTGAAGGTAGCGGGGGGGCACTAGATACGCAGTATTTT. Protein product: CASSEGSGGALDTQYF. The chain has TRBV6-1 and TRBJ2-3, with 11 bases that match TRBD2. The CDR3 is 16 amino acids. Germline V gene data show CDR1 as MNHNS and CDR2 as SASEGT. The V segment lost 1 base and the J segment 5 bases; nucleotides outside the gene matches: 5.

This rearrangement joins TRBV5-4 to TRBJ2-5; D may be TRBD1 (5 bases). The V end lost 4 bases, the J end lost 4 bases, and 14 bases lay between the germline ends. Germline V gives CDR1 SGHNT, CDR2 YYREEE (reference sequence). The CDR3 consists of 14 residues. The DNA for the CDR3 is TGTGCCAGCAGCCCGCCAGGGCCGGCAGAGACCCAGTACTTC. Translation: CASSPPGPAETQYF.

The V gene is TRBV5-1, the J gene TRBJ2-7; D unresolved. From germline, CDR1 is SGHRS and CDR2 YFSETQ. With 1 base removed from V and 0 bases from J, the gap between germline ends came to 8 bases. CDR3 length: 14 amino acids. The CDR3 region is CASSLIASSYEQYF. CDR3 bases: TGCGCCAGCAGCTTGATCGCCAGCTCCTACGAGCAGTACTTC. The full variable domain, rest sourced from reference TRBV5-1 and TRBJ2-7, is KAGVTQTPRYLIKTRGQQVTLSCSPISGHRSVSWYQQTPGQGLQFLFEYFSETQRNKGNFPGRFSGRQFSNSRSEMNVSTLELGDSALYLCASSLIASSYEQYFGPGTRLTVT.

This clone was detected a few times. Compared with germline, one end of the junction differs, possibly owing to a read error. The chain uses TRBV7-9 and TRBJ1-5, with 9 positions matching TRBD1. CDR1 is SEHNR, CDR2 FQNEAQ, per germline (reference sequence). The CDR3 is 15 amino acids. The CDR3, as DNA: TGTTCCAGCAGCTTAGTGGGGACAGGGCATGAGCCCCAGCATTTT. The encoded protein is CSSSLVGTGHEPQHF.

The rearrangement links TRBV9 to TRBJ1-1; 9 bases fit TRBD1. V was clipped by 6 bases and J by 7 bases; unmatched bases: 7. Looked up from germline, CDR1 is SGDLS and CDR2 is YYNGEE. The length of the CDR3 is 13 residues. CDR3 coding DNA: TGTGCCAGCACCAAAGGACAGGGGCTTGAAGCTTTCTTT. Its protein product is CASTKGQGLEAFF.

The chain uses TRBV11-2 and TRBJ2-2, with TRBD1 identical over 9 bases. Looked up from germline, CDR1 is SGHAT and CDR2 is FQNNGV. J was trimmed by 6 bases and V by 3 bases; bases with no gene match: 8. CDR3 length: 16 amino acids. DNA of the CDR3: TGTGCCAGCAGCTTTTTCCCCGGACAGGGGCCCGGGGAGCTGTTTTTT. Its translation is CASSFFPGQGPGELFF.

The chain links TRBV11-2 to TRBJ1-2, with D uncertain. CDR3 length: 14 amino acids. With 2 bases removed from V and 4 bases from J, the gap between germline ends came to 11 bases. The germline V gene encodes CDR1 SGHAT and CDR2 FQNNGV. DNA of the CDR3: TGTGCCAGCAGCTTAAGGAACAGTTTCTATGGCTACACCTTC. This translates into CASSLRNSFYGYTF.

With regard to this clone: Other nucleotide sequences from this sample produce the same CDR3. The chain combines TRBV6-6 with TRBJ1-1; the D is unclear. The CDR3 spans 13 residues. Germline V gene sequence: CDR1 MNHNY, CDR2 SVGAGI (reference sequence). Trimming cost V 0 bases and J 1 base, with 3 bases left between them. This CDR3 is CASSYSRNTEAFF. The CDR3 nucleotides are TGTGCCAGCAGTTACTCGAGGAACACTGAAGCTTTCTTT.

The chain has TRBV10-2 and TRBJ1-2; D not certain. Germline-derived CDR1 and CDR2 are WSHSY and SAAADI. V lost 5 bases to trimming and J lost 0 bases, with 4 bases between them. CDR3 length equals 12 residues. The chain's CDR3 is CASSQANYGYTF. CDR3 bases: TGCGCCAGCAGTCAGGCTAACTATGGCTACACCTTC.

This rearrangement joins TRBV4-2 to TRBJ1-2; D is perhaps TRBD1 (5 bases). Germline V CDR1 and CDR2: LGHNA, YNFKEQ. V was trimmed by 4 bases and J by 0 bases, leaving 18 bases between them. This CDR3 is 17 amino acids long. In DNA, the CDR3 is TGTGCCAGCAGCCTGGGTTCGTGGGGCCAATCTAACTATGGCTACACCTTC. Protein: CASSLGSWGQSNYGYTF.

This clone was observed a single time. The CDR3 spells CASRGSGKYEQYF. The CDR3 nucleotides read TGCGCCAGCCGGGGGTCCGGTAAATACGAGCAGTACTTC. The rearrangement uses TRBV5-1 and TRBJ2-7; maybe TRBD2 (6 bases). Germline CDR1 and CDR2: SGHRS and YFSETQ. The CDR3 covers 13 residues. Between the trimmed V and J ends, which lost 7 bases and 4 bases, there was a span of 15 bases.

J is TRBJ2-3 and V is TRBV5-8; 9 nucleotides agree with TRBD2. CDR3 size: 14 residues. V lost 4 bases to trimming and J lost 6 bases; unmatched junction nucleotides: 6. Germline CDR1 reads SGHTS; CDR2 reads YDEGEE. This chain's CDR3 is CASSIGLARDTQYF. Here the CDR3 DNA reads TGTGCCAGCAGCATAGGACTAGCGAGGGATACGCAGTATTTT.

In DNA form, the CDR3 reads TGTGCCAGCCGCATTACGGGGGGGGTGACTTCACCCCTCCACTTT. Amino acids: CASRITGGVTSPLHF. The gene calls are TRBV6-5 and TRBJ1-6; TRBD1 might be the D (5 bases). Germline assignment: CDR1 MNHEY and CDR2 SVGAGI. V lost 8 bases to trimming and J lost 9 bases, with 20 bases between them. CDR3 length: 15 amino acids.

CDR3 protein: CASRMLRGTGELFF. Here the CDR3 DNA reads TGTGCCAGCAGGATGCTCAGGGGTACCGGGGAGCTGTTTTTT. This chain joins TRBV6-1 and TRBJ2-2; tentatively, D is TRBD1 (6 bases). V gave up 6 bases and J gave up 5 bases, with 13 bases separating them. Germline CDR1 reads MNHNS; CDR2 reads SASEGT. The CDR3 consists of 14 residues.